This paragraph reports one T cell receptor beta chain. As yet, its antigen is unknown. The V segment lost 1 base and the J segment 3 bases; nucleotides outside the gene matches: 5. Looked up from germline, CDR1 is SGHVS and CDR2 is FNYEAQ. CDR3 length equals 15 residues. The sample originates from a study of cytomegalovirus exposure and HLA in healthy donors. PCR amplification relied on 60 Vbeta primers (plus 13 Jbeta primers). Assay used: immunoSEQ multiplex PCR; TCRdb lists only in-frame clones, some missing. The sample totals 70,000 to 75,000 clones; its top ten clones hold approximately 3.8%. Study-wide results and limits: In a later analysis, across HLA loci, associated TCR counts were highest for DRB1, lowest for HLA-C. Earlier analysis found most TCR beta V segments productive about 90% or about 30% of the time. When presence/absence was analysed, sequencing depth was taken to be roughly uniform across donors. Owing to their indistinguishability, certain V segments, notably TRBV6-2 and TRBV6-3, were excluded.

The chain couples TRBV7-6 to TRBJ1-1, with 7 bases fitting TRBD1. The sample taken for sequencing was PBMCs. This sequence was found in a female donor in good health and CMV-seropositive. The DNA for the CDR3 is TGTGCCAGCAGCTTAGAAGGAACAGGGGACACTGAAGCTTTCTTT. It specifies CASSLEGTGDTEAFF. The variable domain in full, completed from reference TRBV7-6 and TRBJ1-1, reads GAGVSQSPRYKVTKRGQDVALRCDPISGHVSLYWYRQALGQGPEFLTYFNYEAQQDKSGLPNDRFSAERPEGSISTLTIQRTEQRDSAMYRCASSLEGTGDTEAFFGQGTRLTVV.